This T cell receptor beta chain originates from a study of CD8+CD57+ T cells in acquired aplastic anemia (dated 2018 in TCRdb). For context, the study as a whole: On average, sorted CD4+ and CD8+ cells yielded 2.5 to 3.5 ug of extracted DNA, with a range of roughly 0.19 to 27.4 ug. Mean read counts for healthy donor samples were approximately 10 million for CD4+ cells and roughly 12 million for CD8+ cells. On the study overall, not on this receptor specifically: Around 28 CD8+ CDR3 sequences were found to be shared between patients and controls, but these sequences appeared to be highly expressed in patients and within the immunodominant clones of the patients. Between patients and healthy controls, no significant difference in CD8+ Simpson's diversity was found (P=0.060).

The germline V gene yields SGHVS for CDR1 and FNYEAQ for CDR2. The CDR3 holds 16 amino acids from the cysteine to the phenylalanine. CDR3 DNA only is kept here, 48 bases in frame from base 1. Trimming at the junction amounts to 2 bases on V and 4 bases on J, and the germline ends lie 12 bases apart. Profiling of TCR beta VDJ combinations and CDR3 sequences used genomic DNA as the template. An Illumina HiSeq 2000 was used for TCR repertoire sequencing. Regarding the original processing steps: Repertoire assessment relied on Simpson's diversity index, CDR3 size and DJ length profiles, and TRBV/TRBJ rearrangement plots. The most abundant DNA sequence in the deep sequencing data was taken as the immunodominant clone. CDR3 amino acid sequences were checked for sharing between subjects and were compared against published repertoires and the VDJdb database. TCRdb ran its own pipeline on the public reads, namely fastp trimming at Q25 and MiXCR clone calling, and kept in-frame beta chains. One record per CDR3 amino acid sequence lists the most common genes and DNA. These V and J calls derive from TCRdb rather than the authors' analysis. The sample table shows around 150,000 distinct CDR3 sequences, and roughly 40% are seen once. The ten largest clones take up 8.4% of the sample.

In the study, sorted CD4+ and CD8+ blood T cells from patients with severe aplastic anemia and from healthy subjects underwent deep sequencing of TCR repertoires. Ficoll-Paque density gradient centrifugation was used to isolate peripheral blood mononuclear cells. Before DNA extraction, CD4+ and CD8+ T cells were sorted with FACS or magnetic beads. To note about this clonotype: This clone's antigen is unknown. Base qualities are not provided; no much larger clone lies one nucleotide away.

The chain joins TRBV7-6 to TRBJ1-6, and possibly TRBD1, on 5 matching bases. Sequenced: sorted CD4+, CD8+, or CD8+CD57+ T cells (not recorded which) from PBMCs. The receptor was derived from a human donor in good health, serving as a control. The encoded CDR3 is CASSLRGAMYNSPLHF. Read as DNA, the sequence is TGTGCCAGCAGCTTAAGGGGCGCGATGTATAATTCACCCCTCCACTTT.